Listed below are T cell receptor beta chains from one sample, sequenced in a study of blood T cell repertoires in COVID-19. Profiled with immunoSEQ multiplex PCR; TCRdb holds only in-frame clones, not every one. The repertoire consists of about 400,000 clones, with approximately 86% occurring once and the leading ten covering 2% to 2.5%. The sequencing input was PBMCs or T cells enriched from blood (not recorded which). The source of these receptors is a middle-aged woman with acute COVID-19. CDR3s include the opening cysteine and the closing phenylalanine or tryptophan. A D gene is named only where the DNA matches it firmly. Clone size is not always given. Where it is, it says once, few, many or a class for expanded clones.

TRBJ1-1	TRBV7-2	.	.	TGTGCCAGCCAGCTCCTACAGGGACACACTGAAGCTTTCTTT	CASQLLQGHTEAFF
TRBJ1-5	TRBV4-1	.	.	TGCGCCAGCAGCCAAGTGCAGGGGCCGGATCAGCCCCAGCATTTT	CASSQVQGPDQPQHF
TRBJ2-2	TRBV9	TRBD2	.	TGTGCCAGCAGCGTGGGCCTAGCGGCCGGGGAGCTGTTTTTT	CASSVGLAAGELFF
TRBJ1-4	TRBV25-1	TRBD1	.	TGTGCCAGCCCAGACCGGGACAGCGAAAAACTGTTTTTT	CASPDRDSEKLFF
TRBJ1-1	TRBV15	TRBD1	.	TGTGCCACCAGCCGCGAAGGGACAGGGGACACTGAAGCTTTCTTT	CATSREGTGDTEAFF
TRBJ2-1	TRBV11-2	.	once	TGTGCCAGCAGCTTAAGCGGTATCTACAATGAGCAGTTCTTC	CASSLSGIYNEQFF
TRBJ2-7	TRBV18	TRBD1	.	TGTGCCAGCTCAATGTCCGGGACAGCCTACGAGCAGTACTTC	CASSMSGTAYEQYF
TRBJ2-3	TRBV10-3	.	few	TGTGCCATCAGTGAGCGCTCTAGCGCGGATACGCAGTATTTT	CAISERSSADTQYF
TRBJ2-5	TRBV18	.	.	TGTGCCAGCTCTCGAGGCGGGAAAGGCGAGACCCAGTACTTC	CASSRGGKGETQYF
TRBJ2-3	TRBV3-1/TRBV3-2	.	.	TGTGCCAGCAGCACAAGAACAGATACGCAGTATTTT	CASSTRTDTQYF
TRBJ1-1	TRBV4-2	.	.	TGTGCCAGCAGCCAAGGGGCTGGGCAGACTGAAGCTTTCTTT	CASSQGAGQTEAFF
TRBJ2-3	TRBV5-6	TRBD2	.	TGTGCCAGCAGCTTGATGGTAGCGGGGGGGCTGGATACGCAGTATTTT	CASSLMVAGGLDTQYF
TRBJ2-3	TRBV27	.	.	TGTGCCAGCAGTTTCGGATCAGGGGATACGCAGTATTTT	CASSFGSGDTQYF
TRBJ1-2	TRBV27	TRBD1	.	TGTGCCAGCAGAGATCCGGGACAGAACTATGGCTACACCTTC	CASRDPGQNYGYTF
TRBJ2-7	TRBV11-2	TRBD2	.	TGTGCCAGCAGCTTAGGGACTAGCGGGGGGCGGCCACCCTACGAGCAGTACTTC	CASSLGTSGGRPPYEQYF
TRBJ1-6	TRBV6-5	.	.	TGTGCCAGCACCTCAGAGCACAGGCCGAATTCACCCCTCCACTTT	CASTSEHRPNSPLHF
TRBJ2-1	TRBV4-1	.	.	TGCGCCAGCAGCCAAGAGGTGGGGCTGTACAATGAGCAGTTCTTC	CASSQEVGLYNEQFF
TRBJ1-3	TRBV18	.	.	TGTGCCAGCTCACCAGTCCAGGGCGCAAACACCATATATTTT	CASSPVQGANTIYF
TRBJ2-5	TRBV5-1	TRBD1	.	TGCGCCAGCAGCTTTCCGGGACAGTCGGGGGAGACCCAGTACTTC	CASSFPGQSGETQYF
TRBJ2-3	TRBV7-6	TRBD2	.	TGTGCCAGCAGTGTACTAGCGGACCTCGTGAATACGCAGTATTTT	CASSVLADLVNTQYF
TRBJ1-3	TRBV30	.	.	TGTGCCTGGGAGAGGGGGTCTGGAAACACCATATATTTT	CAWERGSGNTIYF
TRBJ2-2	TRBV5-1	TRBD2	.	TGCGCCAGCAGCCCGGGACTAACGACCGGGGAGCTGTTTTTT	CASSPGLTTGELFF
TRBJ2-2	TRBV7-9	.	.	TGTGCCAGCAGCTTAGGAGGACTCGCCGGGGAGCTGTTTTTT	CASSLGGLAGELFF
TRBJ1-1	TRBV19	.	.	TGTGCCAGTAGTATAGATGGCAGGGTCATGAACACTGAAGCTTTCTTT	CASSIDGRVMNTEAFF
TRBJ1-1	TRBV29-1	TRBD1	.	TGCAGCGTCGGTGACAGGGGAAGGCACACTGAAGCTTTCTTT	CSVGDRGRHTEAFF
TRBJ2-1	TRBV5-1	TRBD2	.	TGCGCCAGCAGCGTTGGACTAGCGGGGGCCGACAATGAGCAGTTCTTC	CASSVGLAGADNEQFF
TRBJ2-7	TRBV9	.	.	TGTGCCAGCAGCGGACCTTTCAGGGGAGGGTCCTACGAGCAGTACTTC	CASSGPFRGGSYEQYF
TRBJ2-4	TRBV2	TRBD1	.	TGTGCCAGCAGGGGACAGGGGGCCCTAGCCAAAAACATTCAGTACTTC	CASRGQGALAKNIQYF
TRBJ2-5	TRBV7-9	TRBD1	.	TGTGCCAGCAGCTTAAGGGGGCGAACGGAGACCCAGTACTTC	CASSLRGRTETQYF
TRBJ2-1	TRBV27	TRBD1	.	TGTGCCAGCAGTCTCAACCGGGACAGTAGTATCAATGAGCAGTTCTTC	CASSLNRDSSINEQFF
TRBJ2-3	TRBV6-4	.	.	TGTGCCAGCAGTGACTCTGCAAGGGGTCCAGATACGCAGTATTTT	CASSDSARGPDTQYF
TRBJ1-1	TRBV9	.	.	TGTGCCAGCAGCGTAGTGTCGGGGTACACTGAAGCTTTCTTT	CASSVVSGYTEAFF
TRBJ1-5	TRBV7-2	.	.	TGTGCCAGCAGCTTAACTTACCTTAGCAATCAGCCCCAGCATTTT	CASSLTYLSNQPQHF
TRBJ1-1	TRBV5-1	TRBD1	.	TGCGCCAGCAGCTTGGTTGGGACAGTGAAACTGACTGAAGCTTTCTTT	CASSLVGTVKLTEAFF
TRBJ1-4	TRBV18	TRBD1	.	TGTGCCAGCTCTGTGGGACAGGTTGCAATTGAAAAACTGTTTTTT	CASSVGQVAIEKLFF
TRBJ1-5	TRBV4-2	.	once	TGTGCCAGCAGCCAAGAACCGAATCGGAATCAGCCCCAGCATTTT	CASSQEPNRNQPQHF
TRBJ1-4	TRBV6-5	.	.	TGTGCCAGCAGTTACAGCCCGGGAGAAAAACTGTTTTTT	CASSYSPGEKLFF
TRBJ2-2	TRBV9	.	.	TGTGCCAGCAGCGTAGGCGGTGGCACCGGGGAGCTGTTTTTT	CASSVGGGTGELFF
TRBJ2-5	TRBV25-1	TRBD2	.	TGTGCCAGCAGTGACCATGGGACTAGCGGGGGAGTCCAAGAGACCCAGTACTTC	CASSDHGTSGGVQETQYF
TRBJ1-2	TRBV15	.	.	TGTGCCACCAGCAGAGACAGGGCCTTCTCCTATGGCTACACCTTC	CATSRDRAFSYGYTF
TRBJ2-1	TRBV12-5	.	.	TGTGCTAGTGGTTTGGCTGATTCACAGAGCTCCTACAATGAGCAGTTCTTC	CASGLADSQSSYNEQFF
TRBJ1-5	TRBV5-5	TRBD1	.	TGTGCCAGCAGCTGGGACCGGGACAGACGTGATCAGCCCCAGCATTTT	CASSWDRDRRDQPQHF
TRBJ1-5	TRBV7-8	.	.	TGTGCCAGCAGTTTCGACCAGGGGATCAATCAGCCCCAGCATTTT	CASSFDQGINQPQHF
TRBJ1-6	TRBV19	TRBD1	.	TGTGCCAGTAGTGTCAGACAGGGGACAGTAGGTTCACCCCTCCACTTT	CASSVRQGTVGSPLHF
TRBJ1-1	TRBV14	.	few	TGTGCCAGCAGCATCATCCTAGGGAGCACTGAAGCTTTCTTT	CASSIILGSTEAFF
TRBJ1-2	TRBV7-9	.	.	TGTGCCAGCAGCTCGGACTCGAACTATGGCTACACCTTC	CASSSDSNYGYTF
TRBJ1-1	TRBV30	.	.	TGTGCCTGGAGTAAGGGGCGGCCTAACACTGAAGCTTTCTTT	CAWSKGRPNTEAFF
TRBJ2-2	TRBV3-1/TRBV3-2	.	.	TGTGCCAGCAGCCACCTGGACAGAACCGGGGAGCTGTTTTTT	CASSHLDRTGELFF
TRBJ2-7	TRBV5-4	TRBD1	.	TGTGCCAGCAGCAGAGGACAGGGGGCAGGGGAGCAGTACTTC	CASSRGQGAGEQYF
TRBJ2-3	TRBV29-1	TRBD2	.	TGCAGCGTCCGAGGGCTAGCGGGGGTTAGCACAGATACGCAGTATTTT	CSVRGLAGVSTDTQYF
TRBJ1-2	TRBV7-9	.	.	TGTGCCAGCAGCTCCAATGGCTACACCTTC	CASSSNGYTF
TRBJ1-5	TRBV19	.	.	TGTGCCAGTCAACACCTGGAGGAGCCTCGGCCCCAGCATTTT	CASQHLEEPRPQHF
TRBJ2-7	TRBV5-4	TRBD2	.	TGTGCCAGCAGCCCTAGCGGGGGAAATTACGAGCAGTACTTC	CASSPSGGNYEQYF
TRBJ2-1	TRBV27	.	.	TGTGCCAGCAGCCTCCTCAATGAGCAGTTCTTC	CASSLLNEQFF
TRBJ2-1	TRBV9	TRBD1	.	TGTGCCAGCAGCGCGGGACAGGGGAGCTCCTACAATGAGCAGTTCTTC	CASSAGQGSSYNEQFF